Shown below are 4 T cell receptor beta chains from a single sample sequenced in a study of OX40 agonist ivuxolimab in advanced cancers. Library generation was performed with the immunoSEQ multiplex PCR assay. TCRdb provides this immuneACCESS table in a form limited to in-frame rearrangements. Some clones are lacking; in checked studies, under half of them reflect an unresolved V gene, and why the rest are absent is not known. The sample table records fewer than 100,000 clones; about 89% of these occur just once. The ten biggest clones cover around 0.78% of the sample. Specimen: CD4+ or CD8+ T cells sorted from blood, collected in a trial of the OX40 agonist ivuxolimab. The source is an adult with an advanced solid tumor such as melanoma, head and neck, liver or kidney cancer.

Regarding this clone: One end of the junction is discordant with germline, which a read error may explain. The gene calls are TRBV19 and TRBJ1-5; no reliable D call. CDR1 and CDR2 (germline): LNHDA, SQIVND (reference sequence). CDR3 size: 12 residues. CDR3 bases: TGTGCCGGTAGAGAGGGTGTTCAGCCCCAGCATTTT. It codes for CAGREGVQPQHF.

The J gene is TRBJ2-5, the V gene TRBV6-5; D is perhaps TRBD1 or TRBD2 (5 bases each). The germline V gene encodes CDR1 MNHEY and CDR2 SVGAGI. The CDR3 is made up of 13 amino acids. Trimming left V 4 bases short and J 5 bases short, with 11 bases between. The CDR3 protein is CASSWEGTETQYF. The CDR3 nucleotides are TGTGCCAGCAGTTGGGAAGGGACGGAGACCCAGTACTTC.

V gene TRBV28 combines with J gene TRBJ2-7; D possibly corresponds to TRBD2 (7 bases). Trimming shortened V by 10 bases and J by 1 base, and 20 bases separated the two germline ends. This CDR3 has 15 residues. Germline V gives CDR1 MDHEN, CDR2 SYDVKM. The CDR3 sequence is CATTLGGGGSYEQYF. In DNA, the CDR3 is TGTGCCACAACATTAGGGGGAGGGGGTTCCTACGAGCAGTACTTC.

The chain combines TRBV15 with TRBJ1-3; maybe TRBD1 (5 bases). The CDR3 has 15 amino acids. Looked up from germline, CDR1 is LNHNV and CDR2 is YYDKDF (reference sequence). V lost 9 bases and J 1 base, leaving 16 bases between the germline ends. The CDR3 DNA is TGTGCCACGACCGCTTTCGGGGCGTCTGGAAACACCATATATTTT. This encodes CATTAFGASGNTIYF.